This T cell receptor (beta chain) is drawn from a study of T cell responses to AZD1222 COVID-19 vaccine listed by TCRdb under 2021. Turning to the overall study: A total of about 230 trial participants underwent TCR sequencing, of whom some 210 received two doses of AZD1222 and some 25 received two doses of the MenACWY control vaccine. Trial participants were enrolled by age into subgroups of 18-55, 56-69 and 70-plus years, and roughly 150, 30 and 60 TCR-sequenced participants, respectively, were included in these subgroups. What the work shows at the level of the full study, not this receptor alone: Participants were mostly white British and included more females than males, and it was suggested by the authors that clonal diversity may have been underestimated. The whole spike protein was spanned by vaccine-associated CD4 TCRs, and dominant responses were seen in regions 160-218 and 743-854. Because no day 14 peak-response samples were available, repertoires were characterized only after the peak T cell response. Spike-specific TCR breadth and depth rose significantly after two AZD1222 doses compared with day 0 and with MenACWY recipients. Nearly half of unique spike-specific TCRs reportedly recognized epitopes outside regions mutated in the B.1.351 and B.1.1.7 variants. The 56-69-year group was small, and its depth increase did not reach significance, likely because of low power. Conclusions about previously exposed vaccinees are limited because only six or seven AZD1222 recipients were SARS-CoV-2 seropositive at baseline.

In the paper's terms, the time point label means: about 28 days (+/-7) after the second vaccine dose. AZD1222 recipients with second doses at about 4 weeks or about 12 weeks were pooled, because spike-specific TCR depth and breadth did not differ between schedules. Vaccinee samples were obtained from the UK trials COV001 and COV002, which included a single-blind randomized controlled phase 2/3 trial of AZD1222 (ChAdOx1 nCoV-19) in healthy adults. For TCRbeta chain sequencing, PBMC samples were collected from trial participants at day 0 and at day 28 after the second dose. The CDR3 regions of human TCRbeta chains were analyzed by immunosequencing. From the authors' description of their analysis: Repertoire TCRs were checked for matches against a reference library of SARS-CoV-2-specific TCRs that had been generated using the MIRA antigen-specificity platform. Breadth meant the fraction of unique TCRs that were SARS-CoV-2-associated, whereas depth meant the fraction of total T cells that were SARS-CoV-2-associated. Each spike-specific TCR was assigned to its reactive spike region and to a CD4 or CD8 class using the MIRA data. Log10-transformed breadth and depth values were compared by one-way ANOVA with Sidak's multiple comparisons tests. TCRdb stores this immuneACCESS table with in-frame sequences only. Part of the clones is absent; in the studies checked, under half of the shortfall reflects unresolved V genes, and no reason is known for the rest. V, J and clone size reflect that table, while D and trimming were determined from the DNA. This sample comprises about 94,000 clones, 85% of them detected only once. Clones ranked in the top ten supply around 5% of the sample.

Points on this clone: No cognate antigen has been identified for it. Within one base of it there is no much larger clone, and no base qualities were kept.

The V and J ends are trimmed by 0 bases and 7 bases, leaving 4 bases between them. The germline V gene supplies CDR1 SGHAT and CDR2 FQNNGV. There are 11 amino acids in the CDR3, from cysteine to phenylalanine inclusive. Only the CDR3 part of the read is kept: 33 bases, read in frame from the first base. Sequenced here: peripheral blood, sampled 28 days after the second AZD1222 dose. The chain uses TRBV11-2 and TRBJ2-7; no confident D gene assignment can be made. The clonotype originates from an adult who received the AZD1222 COVID-19 vaccine. CDR3 sequence: CASSLEVEQYF. The DNA sequence is as follows: TGTGCCAGCAGCTTAGAGGTGGAGCAGTACTTC.